The 11 T cell receptor beta chains below come from one sample, sequenced in a study of cytomegalovirus exposure and HLA in healthy donors. Primers included in the PCR were 60 Vbeta and 13 Jbeta primers. The method was immunoSEQ multiplex PCR; TCRdb's version includes in-frame clones alone and lacks a portion of them. Among roughly 120,000 clones, 70% to 90% were seen once, and the ten largest hold about 1.7%. Material: PBMCs. The receptors shown here come from a middle-aged man in good health and CMV-seronegative.

This clone was recorded only once. The chain uses TRBV7-3 and TRBJ1-1, with D perhaps TRBD1 (6 bases). V was pared by 5 bases and J by 1 base, with 8 bases between. Germline V gives CDR1 SGHTA, CDR2 FQGTGA. The CDR3 is made up of 13 amino acids. CDR3 DNA: TGTGCCAGCAGCCGGGGGGCGAACACTGAAGCTTTCTTT. This sequence encodes CASSRGANTEAFF.

The chain uses TRBV5-4 and TRBJ1-2; D not certain. The CDR3 totals 14 residues. The V gene's germline CDR1 is SGHNT and CDR2 YYREEE (reference sequence). V was clipped by 0 bases and J by 7 bases, with 13 bases between them. The chain's CDR3 is CASSLERARSGYTF. The CDR3, as DNA: TGTGCCAGCAGCTTGGAGAGGGCGCGGAGTGGCTACACCTTC.

This clone was seen a few times. The chain links TRBV7-9 to TRBJ1-2, with D perhaps matching TRBD1 (6 bases). The CDR3 is 16 residues long. Germline assignment: CDR1 SEHNR and CDR2 FQNEAQ (reference sequence). Deletions cut 1 base from V and 0 bases from J, with 12 bases between. CDR3 DNA sequence: TGTGCCAGCAGCTTAGGGACAGTAAAAGCTAACTATGGCTACACCTTC. Translating gives CASSLGTVKANYGYTF. Together with reference TRBV7-9 and TRBJ1-2, the CDR3 gives the full variable domain: DTGVSQNPRHKITKRGQNVTFRCDPISEHNRLYWYRQTLGQGPEFLTYFQNEAQLEKSRLLSDRFSAERPKGSFSTLEIQRTEQGDSAMYLCASSLGTVKANYGYTFGSGTRLTVV.

The chain recombines TRBV2 with TRBJ2-1; 8 nucleotides line up with TRBD2. The junction had 4 bases not matched to a gene; V was cut back by 3 bases and J by 15 bases. The germline V gene encodes CDR1 SNHLY and CDR2 FYNNEI. The CDR3 spans 11 residues. The CDR3 spells CASSEGTSPFF. In DNA form, the CDR3 reads TGTGCCAGCAGTGAGGGGACTAGTCCGTTCTTC.

The chain recombines TRBV6-5 with TRBJ2-1, with 10 bases that match TRBD1. This CDR3 region has 16 residues. The germline V gene has CDR1 MNHEY and CDR2 SVGAGI. V was clipped by 0 bases and J by 5 bases; unmatched bases: 4. Here the CDR3 reads CASSYSGTGEDNEQFF. The CDR3 DNA reads TGTGCCAGCAGTTACTCCGGGACAGGGGAAGACAATGAGCAGTTCTTC.

The chain has TRBV6-5 and TRBJ2-2; D is perhaps TRBD2 (6 bases). Germline CDR1 and CDR2: MNHEY and SVGAGI. The CDR3 is 15 amino acids. Trimming left V 5 bases short and J 4 bases short, with 14 bases between. CDR3 in amino acids: CASSADPGSTGELFF. The CDR3 DNA reads TGTGCCAGCAGTGCCGACCCCGGGAGCACCGGGGAGCTGTTTTTT.

The J gene is TRBJ1-3, the V gene TRBV6-1; possible D gene TRBD1, 6 bases. Trimming pared 1 base from V and 1 base from J, leaving 8 bases between. The CDR3 totals 15 residues. Germline assignment: CDR1 MNHNS and CDR2 SASEGT. CDR3 amino acids: CASSEGTESGNTIYF. The CDR3 bases are TGTGCCAGCAGTGAAGGGACAGAATCTGGAAACACCATATATTTT.

In this sample, this clone turned up once. The J gene is TRBJ1-1, the V gene TRBV7-9; D gene ambiguous. The CDR3 extends over 13 amino acids. V lost 8 bases and J 8 bases, leaving 18 bases between the germline ends. Germline V gene sequence: CDR1 SEHNR, CDR2 FQNEAQ (reference sequence). DNA for the CDR3: TGTGCCAGCGTCAGGTCAACAAGTATCGAAGCTTTCTTT. Its protein product is CASVRSTSIEAFF.

The J gene is TRBJ1-1, the V gene TRBV6-5; 7 bases align to TRBD1. Germline V lookup: CDR1 MNHEY, CDR2 SVGAGI. Trimming at V came to 5 bases and at J to 7 bases, leaving 10 bases not matched to a gene. The CDR3 spans 14 residues. DNA of the CDR3: TGTGCCAGCAGTAGGGGACAGCTTAGAGGTGAAGCTTTCTTT. It codes for CASSRGQLRGEAFF.

The chain recombines TRBV7-8 with TRBJ1-1; D gene ambiguous. V lost 3 bases and J lost 8, with 13 bases in between. This CDR3 contains 13 residues. Germline loops: CDR1 SGHVS, CDR2 FQNEAQ. CDR3 nucleotides: TGTGCCAGCAGCTTCAGGTCCGGGAAAGAAGCTTTCTTT. Translating gives CASSFRSGKEAFF.

The CDR3 coding sequence is TGCGCCAGCAGCTTTAGCGAGGGCGGGTCGGAGACCCAGTACTTC. Translated, it gives CASSFSEGGSETQYF. The rearrangement links TRBV5-1 to TRBJ2-5, with D possibly matching TRBD2 (5 bases). Germline-derived CDR1 and CDR2 are SGHRS and YFSETQ. Trimming left V 2 bases short and J 5 bases short, with 16 bases between. This CDR3 contains 15 residues.